Below are 32 T cell receptor beta chains sequenced from a single sample in a study of shared clonotypes between healthy human individuals. The table came from immunoSEQ multiplex PCR; TCRdb's copy has only in-frame clones and leaves some out. The sample has approximately 2.5 million clones, 90% to 95% seen once. The source material was naive CD4+ T cells from PBMCs. The subset denotes: CD45RA+ positively selected. The receptors come from a man aged 18 to 29 in good health. Some clones in this sample may be carry-over from other donors' samples.

The chain carries TRBV19 and TRBJ2-3; D is unclear. CDR1 LNHDA and CDR2 SQIVND come from the germline V gene (reference sequence). The CDR3 extends over 16 amino acids. V shed 3 bases and J shed 0 bases, with 13 bases lying between them. CDR3 protein: CASSMDTTGSTDTQYF. The CDR3 region has the DNA TGTGCCAGTAGTATGGATACTACCGGAAGCACAGATACGCAGTATTTT.

The rearrangement uses TRBV29-1 and TRBJ2-1; possible D gene TRBD1, 6 bases. Germline V gene lookup returns CDR1 SQVTM and CDR2 ANQGSEA. V gave up 7 bases and J gave up 2 bases, with 15 bases separating them. The CDR3 contains 14 residues. CDR3 nucleotide sequence: TGCAGCGGACTCAGGGGTTTCGCCTACAATGAGCAGTTCTTC. Translating gives CSGLRGFAYNEQFF.

This chain connects TRBV5-6 to TRBJ2-7, with 9 bases identical to TRBD1. This CDR3 is 18 amino acids long. The germline CDR1 and CDR2 sequences are SGHDT and YYEEEE. V was pared by 4 bases and J by 5 bases, with 19 bases of the junction left unmatched. The chain's CDR3 is CASSLSLERNRGRHEQYF. CDR3 nucleotide sequence: TGTGCCAGCAGCCTGAGCTTAGAAAGGAACAGGGGGCGACACGAGCAGTACTTC.

V gene TRBV29-1 combines with J gene TRBJ1-4, with a weak D call TRBD1 (5 bases). This CDR3 comprises 13 residues. The ends were cut back, 3 bases at V and 7 bases at J, with 12 bases in the middle. Germline assignment: CDR1 SQVTM and CDR2 ANQGSEA. The CDR3 region has the DNA TGCAGCGTTGAGAAAGGGGCAGGTGAAAAACTGTTTTTT. It encodes CSVEKGAGEKLFF. Drawing the rest from reference TRBV29-1 and TRBJ1-4, the complete variable domain is SAVISQKPSRDICQRGTSLTIQCQVDSQVTMMFWYRQQPGQSLTLIATANQGSEATYESGFVIDKFPISRPNLTFSTLTVSNMSPEDSSIYLCSVEKGAGEKLFFGSGTQLSVL.

The chain employs TRBV15 and TRBJ1-2, with TRBD1 as a possible D gene (5 bases). The CDR3 loop spans 15 amino acids. The V end lost 4 bases, the J end lost 0 bases, and 12 bases lay between the germline ends. Germline CDR1 LNHNV, CDR2 YYDKDF (reference sequence). CDR3 DNA: TGTGCCACCAGCAAGCCGGGGCAGCCTAACTATGGCTACACCTTC. It translates to CATSKPGQPNYGYTF.

The genes are TRBV28 and TRBJ2-3, with 8 positions matching TRBD2. CDR3 length: 16 amino acids. Trimming cost V 5 bases and J 6 bases; bases outside gene matches: 13. CDR1 and CDR2 (germline): MDHEN, SYDVKM. DNA for the CDR3: TGTGCCAGCAGTACTCCCCAAGCGGGAGTTTCGGATACGCAGTATTTT. Its protein is CASSTPQAGVSDTQYF.

The V and J genes are TRBV11-2 and TRBJ2-4; D perhaps matches TRBD1 (6 bases). V lost 1 base, J lost 2 bases, and 12 bases lay in between. The CDR3 length is 16 residues. Germline V gene sequence: CDR1 SGHAT, CDR2 FQNNGV. The CDR3 is CASSLVIGQPKNIQYF. The CDR3, as DNA: TGTGCCAGCAGCTTAGTTATCGGACAGCCCAAAAACATTCAGTACTTC.

This clone occurred once. This chain uses TRBV11-2 with TRBJ2-2, with 9 positions matching TRBD2. This CDR3 comprises 14 residues. Trimming cost V 5 bases and J 5 bases; bases outside gene matches: 3. CDR1 is SGHAT and CDR2 is FQNNGV in the germline V gene. The CDR3 is CASSLGLATGELFF. CDR3 nucleotides: TGTGCCAGCAGCCTCGGACTAGCGACCGGGGAGCTGTTTTTT.

The rearrangement joins TRBV28 to TRBJ1-2; 8 bases line up with TRBD1. This CDR3 spans 15 amino acids. The germline V gene has CDR1 MDHEN and CDR2 SYDVKM. The junction had 9 bases not matched to a gene; V was cut back by 5 bases and J by 4 bases. The CDR3 DNA reads as TGTGCCAGCAGTCCCCCGGGACAGGTGTTCTATGGCTACACCTTC. The encoded protein is CASSPPGQVFYGYTF.

This clone was detected only once. The chain uses TRBV12-2 and TRBJ2-1; the D segment call TRBD2 is taken from the table without a DNA check. TRBV12-2 is a pseudogene locus. The CDR3 spans 17 residues. This CDR3 reads CASRLATPPGLVNEQFF. CDR3 bases: TGTGCAAGTCGCTTAGCAACCCCACCGGGACTAGTCAATGAGCAGTTCTTC.

The chain has TRBV5-1 and TRBJ1-5, with no clear D. Germline-derived CDR1 and CDR2 are SGHRS and YFSETQ. The CDR3 is made up of 16 amino acids. V gave up 1 base and J gave up 1 base, with 12 bases separating them. The chain's CDR3 is CASSLLPGMSNQPQHF. The CDR3 DNA reads TGCGCCAGCAGCTTGCTTCCGGGGATGAGCAATCAGCCCCAGCATTTT.

J is TRBJ2-3 and V is TRBV4-1; the D is unclear. This CDR3 has 15 amino acids. V gave up 4 bases and J gave up 2 bases, with 13 bases separating them. Germline lookup yields CDR1 MGHRA and CDR2 YSYEKL. CDR3 sequence reads: CASSPSMRFTDTQYF. The CDR3 DNA reads as TGCGCCAGCAGCCCGAGCATGCGCTTCACAGATACGCAGTATTTT.

This clone occurred a few times. This chain links TRBV10-3 with TRBJ1-2; D remains ambiguous. Trimming pared 4 bases from V and 7 bases from J, leaving 22 bases between. This CDR3 spans 16 amino acids. The germline V gene encodes CDR1 ENHRY and CDR2 SYGVKD. The CDR3 bases are TGTGCCATCAGTGCGATGTTGGGCAGCCGGGATGCTGGCTACACCTTC. It translates to CAISAMLGSRDAGYTF.

The chain joins TRBV4-2 to TRBJ2-2, with TRBD2 identical over 12 bases. V gave up 4 bases and J gave up 4 bases; unmatched junction bases: 7. Germline V gives CDR1 LGHNA, CDR2 YNFKEQ. The CDR3 runs to 17 residues. The chain's CDR3 is CASSPRLAGAGTGELFF. CDR3 DNA sequence: TGTGCCAGCAGCCCCCGACTAGCGGGAGCTGGCACCGGGGAGCTGTTTTTT.

The chain links TRBV18 to TRBJ2-7; the D gene is possibly TRBD2 (5 bases). This CDR3 is built from 14 residues. V was cut by 3 bases and J by 3 bases, with 12 bases left in between. CDR1 and CDR2 (germline): KGHSH, LQKENI. This CDR3 is CASSPPARDYEQYF. Here the CDR3 DNA reads TGTGCCAGCTCACCCCCCGCCCGGGACTACGAGCAGTACTTC.

As for this clone: Other DNA sequences of this sample code for an identical CDR3. V usage is TRBV2 and J usage is TRBJ2-7; 8 nucleotides line up with TRBD2. CDR1 SNHLY and CDR2 FYNNEI come from the germline V gene. The J segment lost 6 bases and the V segment lost 6 bases, leaving 7 bases of the junction unmatched. The CDR3 sequence is 13 residues long. CDR3 in amino acids: CASRVGLAGEQYF. For the CDR3, the DNA is TGTGCCAGCAGGGTAGGACTAGCAGGCGAGCAGTACTTC. The variable domain in full, completed from reference TRBV2 and TRBJ2-7, reads EPEVTQTPSHQVTQMGQEVILRCVPISNHLYFYWYRQILGQKVEFLVSFYNNEISEKSEIFDDQFSVERPDGSNFTLKIRSTKLEDSAMYFCASRVGLAGEQYFGPGTRLTVT.

The chain has TRBV25-1 and TRBJ2-5; no definite D call. CDR3 length: 8 residues. Trimming stripped 11 bases from V and 9 bases from J, with 7 bases between. CDR1 MGHDK and CDR2 SYGVNS come from the germline V gene. The CDR3 protein is CALRSQYF. The CDR3 DNA reads TGTGCCCTCAGGTCCCAGTACTTC.

The chain recombines TRBV5-4 with TRBJ1-1; D call uncertain. CDR1 and CDR2 from the germline V gene are SGHNT and YYREEE (reference sequence). The CDR3 runs to 14 residues. V was cut by 3 bases and J by 1 base, with 10 bases left in between. This CDR3 is CASSYDGGNTEAFF. The CDR3 nucleotides are TGTGCCAGCAGCTACGACGGAGGGAACACTGAAGCTTTCTTT.

The chain carries TRBV5-4 and TRBJ1-3; 7 nucleotides agree with TRBD1. J lost 8 bases, V lost 3 bases, and 11 bases had no gene match. The V gene's germline CDR1 is SGHNT and CDR2 YYREEE (reference sequence). This CDR3 contains 15 residues. The CDR3 loop is CASSSRQQGMHTIYF. In nucleotides, the CDR3 is TGTGCCAGCAGCTCCCGTCAACAGGGGATGCACACCATATATTTT. Full variable domain (missing parts from reference TRBV5-4 and TRBJ1-3): ETGVTQSPTHLIKTRGQQVTLRCSSQSGHNTVSWYQQALGQGPQFIFQYYREEENGRGNFPPRFSGLQFPNYSSELNVNALELDDSALYLCASSSRQQGMHTIYFGEGSWLTVV.

The gene calls are TRBV5-1 and TRBJ2-2, with TRBD2 matching over 10 bases. Germline CDR1 and CDR2: SGHRS and YFSETQ. The CDR3 extends over 18 amino acids. Losses at the gene ends were 0 bases for V and 3 bases for J; bases not matched to a gene: 8. DNA of the CDR3: TGCGCCAGCAGCTTGGGACAGGGACTAGCGACAGACACCGGGGAGCTGTTTTTT. Encoded protein: CASSLGQGLATDTGELFF.

This clone was seen just once. This chain joins TRBV7-2 and TRBJ2-1, with 9 bases that match TRBD1. The CDR3 totals 18 residues. CDR1 is SGHTA, CDR2 FQGNSA, per germline. With V trimmed by 3 bases and J by 9 bases, 18 bases remained unmatched. The CDR3 DNA sequence: TGTGCCAGCAGCTTCGGACAGGGGAAGGGAGCGGGGCGGGCTGAGCAGTTCTTC. This codes for CASSFGQGKGAGRAEQFF.

The J gene is TRBJ2-2, the V gene TRBV4-3, with 10 nucleotides matching TRBD1. The germline CDR1 and CDR2 sequences are LGHNA and YSLEER. J was trimmed by 4 bases and V by 2 bases; bases with no gene match: 7. The CDR3 is 17 amino acids. CDR3 sequence: CASSQPGQGSPTGELFF. CDR3 bases: TGCGCCAGCAGCCAACCGGGACAGGGGTCACCCACCGGGGAGCTGTTTTTT.

The V call is TRBV27, the J call TRBJ2-5, with 9 nucleotides matching TRBD2. Germline V lookup: CDR1 MNHEY, CDR2 SMNVEV (reference sequence). This CDR3 spans 15 amino acids. V shed 6 bases, J shed 5 bases, and the junction held 10 bases outside the gene matches. The CDR3 region is CASRKPAGGKETQYF. DNA for the CDR3: TGTGCCAGCAGAAAACCAGCGGGAGGAAAGGAGACCCAGTACTTC.

This chain joins TRBV6-5 and TRBJ1-2, with 7 bases fitting TRBD1. The CDR3 is 14 amino acids. The ends lost 0 bases at V and 6 bases at J; junction bases unmatched: 4. Germline-derived CDR1 and CDR2 are MNHEY and SVGAGI. The CDR3 reads CASSYSGRGNGYTF. The DNA of the CDR3 is TGTGCCAGCAGTTACTCGGGCAGGGGGAATGGCTACACCTTC.

The chain employs TRBV30 and TRBJ2-2, with D perhaps matching TRBD2 (5 bases). The CDR3 has 16 amino acids. In germline, CDR1 is GTSNPN, CDR2 SVGIG (reference sequence). Trimming removed 0 bases from V and 4 bases from J, with 15 bases in between. CDR3 residues: CAWSVYTVRGTGELFF. CDR3 in DNA: TGTGCCTGGAGTGTATACACAGTTCGGGGCACCGGGGAGCTGTTTTTT.

The CDR3 bases are TGTGCCAGCAGCCGAGCCGGGACAGACCTTTTTTTGGTGTTTTTT. Translated: CASSRAGTDLFLVFF. The rearrangement links TRBV6-5 to TRBJ1-4; TRBD1 matches at 7 bases. V was clipped by 6 bases and J by 15 bases; unmatched bases: 19. This CDR3 spans 15 amino acids. CDR1 MNHEY and CDR2 SVGAGI come from the germline V gene.

CDR3 residues: CASSGQGRAGEQYF. The CDR3, as DNA: TGTGCCAGCAGTGGGCAGGGGCGTGCGGGCGAGCAGTACTTC. The rearrangement uses TRBV2 and TRBJ2-7, with a possible D match to TRBD1 (6 bases). This CDR3 is 14 amino acids long. Trimming cost V 4 bases and J 6 bases, with 16 bases left between them. CDR1 is SNHLY, CDR2 FYNNEI, per germline.

The rearrangement links TRBV5-4 to TRBJ2-2; D remains unclear. The CDR3 length is 15 residues. Between the trimmed V and J ends, which lost 4 bases and 1 base, there was a span of 11 bases. From germline, CDR1 is SGHNT and CDR2 YYREEE (reference sequence). CDR3 bases: TGTGCCAGCAGCCGTCGCCAGCTGAACACCGGGGAGCTGTTTTTT. Translated, it gives CASSRRQLNTGELFF.

This sequence joins TRBV18 and TRBJ2-4; 10 nucleotides line up with TRBD1. V gave up 3 bases and J gave up 1 base; unmatched junction bases: 9. CDR1 is KGHSH and CDR2 is LQKENI in the germline V gene. The length of the CDR3 is 18 residues. The chain's CDR3 is CASSPLPGQGQAKNIQYF. The CDR3 DNA sequence: TGTGCCAGCTCACCCCTCCCGGGACAGGGGCAGGCCAAAAACATTCAGTACTTC.

This clone has only a few counts. V is TRBV30 and J is TRBJ1-1; D is ambiguous. This CDR3 comprises 12 residues. CDR1 is GTSNPN, CDR2 SVGIG, per germline (reference sequence). Between the trimmed V and J ends, which lost 2 bases and 3 bases, there was a span of 7 bases. The CDR3 bases are TGTGCCTGGAGTACCGGGGACACTGAAGCTTTCTTT. Residues: CAWSTGDTEAFF.

V usage is TRBV30 and J usage is TRBJ1-2; TRBD1 matches 9 bases. The CDR3 contains 12 residues. CDR1 is GTSNPN and CDR2 is SVGIG in the germline V gene (reference sequence). The CDR3 loop is CAKTGGNYGYTF. In DNA, the CDR3 is TGTGCTAAGACAGGGGGAAACTATGGCTACACCTTC. The variable domain in full, completed from reference TRBV30 and TRBJ1-2, reads SQTIHQWPATLVQPVGSPLSLECTVEGTSNPNLYWYRQAAGRGLQLLFYSVGIGQISSEVPQNLSASRPQDRQFILSSKKLLLSDSGFYLCAKTGGNYGYTFGSGTRLTVV.

The rearrangement uses TRBV5-1 and TRBJ1-2; no reliable D call. The CDR3 spans 14 residues. The ends were cut back, 1 base at V and 7 bases at J, with 14 bases in the middle. Germline CDR1 reads SGHRS; CDR2 reads YFSETQ. The CDR3 sequence: CASSLSLQTTGYTF. Written as DNA, the CDR3 is TGCGCCAGCAGCTTGTCTCTACAGACTACTGGCTACACCTTC.